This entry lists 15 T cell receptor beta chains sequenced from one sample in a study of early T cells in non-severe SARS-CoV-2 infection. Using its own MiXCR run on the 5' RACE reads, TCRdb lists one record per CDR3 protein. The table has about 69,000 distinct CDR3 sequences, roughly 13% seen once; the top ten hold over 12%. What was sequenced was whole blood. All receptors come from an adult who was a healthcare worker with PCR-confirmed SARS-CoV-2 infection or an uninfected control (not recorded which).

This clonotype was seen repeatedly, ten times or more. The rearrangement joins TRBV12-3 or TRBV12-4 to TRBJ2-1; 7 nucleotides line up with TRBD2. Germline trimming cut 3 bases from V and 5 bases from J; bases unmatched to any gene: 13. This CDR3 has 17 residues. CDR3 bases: TGTGCCAGCAGTTTTTTCCCTAGCGGTCGAAAAAACAATGAGCAGTTCTTC. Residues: CASSFFPSGRKNNEQFF.

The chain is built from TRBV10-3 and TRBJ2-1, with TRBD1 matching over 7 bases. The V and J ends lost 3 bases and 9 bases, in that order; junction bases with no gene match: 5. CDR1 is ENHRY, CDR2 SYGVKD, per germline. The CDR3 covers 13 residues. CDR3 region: CAISDEGAGEQFF. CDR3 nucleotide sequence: TGTGCCATCAGTGACGAGGGGGCGGGTGAGCAGTTCTTC.

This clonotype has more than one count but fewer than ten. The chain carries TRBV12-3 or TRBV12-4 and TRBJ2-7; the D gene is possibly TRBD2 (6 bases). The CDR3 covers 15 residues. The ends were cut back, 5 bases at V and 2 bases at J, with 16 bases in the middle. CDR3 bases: TGTGCCAGCAGTGCCGCGGGACGCGGGACCTACGAGCAGTACTTC. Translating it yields CASSAAGRGTYEQYF.

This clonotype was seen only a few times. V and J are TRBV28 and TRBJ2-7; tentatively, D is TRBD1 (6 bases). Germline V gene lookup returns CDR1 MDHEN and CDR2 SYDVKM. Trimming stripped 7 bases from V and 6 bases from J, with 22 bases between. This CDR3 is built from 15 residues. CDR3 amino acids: CASTSPGQGQGEQYF. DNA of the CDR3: TGTGCCAGCACCTCGCCGGGACAAGGGCAGGGCGAGCAGTACTTC.

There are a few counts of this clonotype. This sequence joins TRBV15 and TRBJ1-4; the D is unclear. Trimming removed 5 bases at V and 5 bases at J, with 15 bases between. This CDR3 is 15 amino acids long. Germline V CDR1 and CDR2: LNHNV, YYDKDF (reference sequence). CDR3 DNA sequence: TGTGCCACCAGCCCGGTAATCCACAACAATGAAAAACTGTTTTTT. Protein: CATSPVIHNNEKLFF.

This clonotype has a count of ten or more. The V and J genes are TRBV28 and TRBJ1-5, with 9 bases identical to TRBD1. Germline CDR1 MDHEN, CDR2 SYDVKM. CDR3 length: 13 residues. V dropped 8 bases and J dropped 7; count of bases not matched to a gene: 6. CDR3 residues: CASGQGISQPQHF. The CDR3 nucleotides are TGTGCCAGCGGACAGGGGATTTCCCAGCCCCAGCATTTT.

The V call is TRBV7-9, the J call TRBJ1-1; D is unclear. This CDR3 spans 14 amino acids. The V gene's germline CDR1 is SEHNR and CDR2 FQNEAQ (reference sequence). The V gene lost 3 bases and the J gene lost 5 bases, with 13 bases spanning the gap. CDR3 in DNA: TGTGCCAGCAGCTTTTCACGATTGGGAACTGAAGCTTTCTTT. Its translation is CASSFSRLGTEAFF.

In DNA form, the CDR3 reads TGTGCCAGCAGTTCGCGGCGAGGGGAGCAGTTCTTC. This sequence encodes CASSSRRGEQFF. This sequence joins TRBV28 and TRBJ2-1, with D possibly TRBD2 on 5 matching bases. The CDR3 runs 12 residues. The germline gives CDR1 MDHEN, CDR2 SYDVKM. Trimming removed 4 bases at V and 10 bases at J, with 11 bases between. Full variable domain (remainder filled in from reference TRBV28 and TRBJ2-1): DVKVTQSSRYLVKRTGEKVFLECVQDMDHENMFWYRQDPGLGLRLIYFSYDVKMKEKGDIPEGYSVSREKKERFSLILESASTNQTSMYLCASSSRRGEQFFGPGTRLTVL.

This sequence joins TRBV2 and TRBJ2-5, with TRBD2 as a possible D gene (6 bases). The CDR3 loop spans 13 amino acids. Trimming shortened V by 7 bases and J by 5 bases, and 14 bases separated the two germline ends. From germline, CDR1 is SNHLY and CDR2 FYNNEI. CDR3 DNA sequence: TGTGCCAGCACTCTAGCGAGAATTGAGACCCAGTACTTC. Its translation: CASTLARIETQYF.

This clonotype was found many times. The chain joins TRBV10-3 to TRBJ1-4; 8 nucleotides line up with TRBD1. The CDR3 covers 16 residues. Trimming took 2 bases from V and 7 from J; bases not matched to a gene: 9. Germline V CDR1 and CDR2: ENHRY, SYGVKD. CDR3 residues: CAISEPSTGEFEKLFF. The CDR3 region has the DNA TGTGCCATCAGTGAGCCTTCGACAGGGGAATTTGAAAAACTGTTTTTT.

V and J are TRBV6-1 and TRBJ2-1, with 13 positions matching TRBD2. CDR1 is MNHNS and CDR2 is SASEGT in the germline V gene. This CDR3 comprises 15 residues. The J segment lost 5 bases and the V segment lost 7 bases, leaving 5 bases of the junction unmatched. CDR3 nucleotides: TGTGCCAGCAAAGCCGGGACTAGCGGGGACAATGAGCAGTTCTTC. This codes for CASKAGTSGDNEQFF.

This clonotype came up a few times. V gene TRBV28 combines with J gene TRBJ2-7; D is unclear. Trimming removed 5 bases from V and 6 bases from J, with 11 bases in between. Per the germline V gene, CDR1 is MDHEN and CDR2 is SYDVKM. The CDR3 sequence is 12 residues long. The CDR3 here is CASSPYKPEQYF. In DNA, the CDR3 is TGTGCCAGCAGTCCCTACAAACCCGAGCAGTACTTC.

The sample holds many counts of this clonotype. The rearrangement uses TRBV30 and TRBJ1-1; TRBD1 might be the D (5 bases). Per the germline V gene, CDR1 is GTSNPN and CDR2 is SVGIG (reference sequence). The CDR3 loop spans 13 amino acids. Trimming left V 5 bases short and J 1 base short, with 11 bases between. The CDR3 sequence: CAWSRGENTEAFF. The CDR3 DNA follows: TGTGCCTGGTCAAGGGGAGAGAACACTGAAGCTTTCTTT. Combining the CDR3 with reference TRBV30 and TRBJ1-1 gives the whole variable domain SQTIHQWPATLVQPVGSPLSLECTVEGTSNPNLYWYRQAAGRGLQLLFYSVGIGQISSEVPQNLSASRPQDRQFILSSKKLLLSDSGFYLCAWSRGENTEAFFGQGTRLTVV.

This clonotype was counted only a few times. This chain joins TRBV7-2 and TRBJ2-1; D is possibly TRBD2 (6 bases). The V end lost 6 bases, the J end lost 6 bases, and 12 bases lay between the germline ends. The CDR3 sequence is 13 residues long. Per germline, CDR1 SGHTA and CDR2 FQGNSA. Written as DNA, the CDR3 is TGTGCCAGCAGTTTCGGGACTTTCAATGAGCAGTTCTTC. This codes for CASSFGTFNEQFF.

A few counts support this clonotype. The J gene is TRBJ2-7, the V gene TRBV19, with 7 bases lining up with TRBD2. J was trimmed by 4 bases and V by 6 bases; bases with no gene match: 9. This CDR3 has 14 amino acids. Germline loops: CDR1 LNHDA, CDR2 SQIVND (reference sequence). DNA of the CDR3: TGTGCCAGTAGCCAAACCGGGACTACGTACGAGCAGTACTTC. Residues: CASSQTGTTYEQYF.